Listed below are T cell receptor beta chains from one sample, sequenced in a study of blood T cells in healthy people across ages. Each CDR3 protein is one row after TCRdb ran MiXCR on the 5' RACE reads. The sample includes around 990,000 distinct CDR3 sequences, about 23% seen only once; the top ten take around 0.7%. These same records also appear under a second study, on T cells of mothers and their children.

Sequenced input: blood. Source of these receptors: a girl aged 2 to 9 in good health. Both conserved end residues are part of each CDR3. D genes are given only for firm matches. A row's size may be missing; if present it is once, few, many or a size class.

j_call d_call v_call clone_size cdr3_aa cdr3_nt
TRBJ2-3 - TRBV7-3 - CASSSQGLLTDTQYF TGTGCCAGCAGCTCGCAGGGGCTCCTCACAGATACGCAGTATTTT
TRBJ2-7 - TRBV27 - CASSLSGLQDYEQYF TGTGCCAGCAGTTTATCTGGACTACAGGATTACGAGCAGTACTTC
TRBJ1-1 - TRBV4-1 few CASRPTGSSEAFF TGCGCCAGCAGACCCACAGGCTCCTCTGAAGCTTTCTTT
TRBJ2-7 TRBD1 TRBV5-5 - CASSARRRDRDF TGTGCCAGCAGCGCTAGGCGACGGGACAGGGACTTC
TRBJ2-7 TRBD1 TRBV25-1 - CASSPYDRDEQYF TGTGCCAGCAGTCCATATGACAGGGACGAGCAGTACTTC
TRBJ2-7 TRBD2 TRBV5-6 few CASSLANSGHEQYF TGTGCCAGCAGCTTGGCCAATAGCGGGCACGAGCAGTACTTC
TRBJ2-2 TRBD2 TRBV4-1 few CASSQIAGAGELFF TGCGCCAGCAGCCAAATAGCGGGAGCCGGGGAGCTGTTTTTT
TRBJ1-4 - TRBV2 - CASSENEKLLF TGTGCCAGCAGTGAAAATGAAAAACTGCTTTTT
TRBJ2-2 - TRBV28 - CATGRGAGELFF TGTGCCACCGGAAGGGGGGCCGGGGAGCTGTTTTTT
TRBJ2-1 - TRBV11-2 few CASSSRSRVPGGNSYNEQFF TGTGCCAGCAGCAGTAGATCCCGCGTTCCCGGCGGAAACTCCTACAATGAGCAGTTCTTC
TRBJ2-1 TRBD1 TRBV4-1 once CASSQDKGTGARAEQFF TGCGCCAGCAGCCAAGATAAGGGGACAGGGGCCCGTGCTGAGCAGTTCTTC